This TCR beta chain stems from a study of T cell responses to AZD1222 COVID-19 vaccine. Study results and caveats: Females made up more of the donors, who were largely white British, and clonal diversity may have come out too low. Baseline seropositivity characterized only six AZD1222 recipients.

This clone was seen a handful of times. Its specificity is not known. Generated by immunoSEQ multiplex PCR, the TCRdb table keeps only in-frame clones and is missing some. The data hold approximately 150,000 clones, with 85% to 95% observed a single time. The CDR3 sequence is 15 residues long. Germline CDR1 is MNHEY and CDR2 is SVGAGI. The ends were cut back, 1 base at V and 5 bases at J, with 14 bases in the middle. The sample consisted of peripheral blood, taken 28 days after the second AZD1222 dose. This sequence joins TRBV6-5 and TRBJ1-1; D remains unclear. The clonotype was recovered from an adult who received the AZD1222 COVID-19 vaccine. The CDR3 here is CASSYWAGDSTEAFF. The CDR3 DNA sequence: TGTGCCAGCAGTTACTGGGCAGGCGATTCGACTGAAGCTTTCTTT.